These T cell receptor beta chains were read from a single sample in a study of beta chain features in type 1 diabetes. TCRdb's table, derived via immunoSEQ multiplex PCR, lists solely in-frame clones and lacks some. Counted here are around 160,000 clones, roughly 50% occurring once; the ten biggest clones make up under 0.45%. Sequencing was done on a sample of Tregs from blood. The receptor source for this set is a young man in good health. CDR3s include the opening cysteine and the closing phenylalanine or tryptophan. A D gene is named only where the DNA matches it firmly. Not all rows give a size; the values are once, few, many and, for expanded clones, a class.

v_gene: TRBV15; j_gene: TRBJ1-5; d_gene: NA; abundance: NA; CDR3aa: CATSRDLARVYQSQHF; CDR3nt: TGTGCCACCAGCAGAGATCTGGCGCGGGTTTATCAGTCCCAGCATTTT
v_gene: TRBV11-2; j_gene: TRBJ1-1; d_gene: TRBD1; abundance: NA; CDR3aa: CASRSLRTGGLNTEAFF; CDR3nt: TGTGCCAGCAGATCACTAAGGACAGGGGGTTTGAACACTGAAGCTTTCTTT
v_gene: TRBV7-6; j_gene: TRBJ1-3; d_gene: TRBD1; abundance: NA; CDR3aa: CASSLVDRGSGNTIYF; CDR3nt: TGTGCCAGCAGCTTAGTCGACAGGGGGTCAGGAAACACCATATATTTT
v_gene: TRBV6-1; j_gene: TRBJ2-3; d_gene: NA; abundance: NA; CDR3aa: CATRTGTDTQYF; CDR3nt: TGTGCCACACGGACTGGCACAGATACGCAGTATTTT
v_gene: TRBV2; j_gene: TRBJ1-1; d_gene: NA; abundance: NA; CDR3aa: CASSGQMNTEAFF; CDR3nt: TGTGCCAGCAGTGGACAGATGAACACTGAAGCTTTCTTT
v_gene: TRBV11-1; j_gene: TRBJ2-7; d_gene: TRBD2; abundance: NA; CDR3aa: CASSLGYSGTSIYEQYF; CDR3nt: TGTGCCAGCAGCCTCGGCTACTCCGGGACTAGCATCTACGAGCAGTACTTC
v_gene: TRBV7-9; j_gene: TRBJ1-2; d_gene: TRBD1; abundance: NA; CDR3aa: CASSLAPGQRPRGYGYTF; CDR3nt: TGTGCCAGCAGCTTAGCTCCGGGACAGAGGCCCCGAGGGTATGGCTACACCTTC
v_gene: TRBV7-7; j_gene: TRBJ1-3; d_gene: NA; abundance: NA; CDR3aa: CASSPRYIQGIPGNTIYF; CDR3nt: TGTGCCAGCAGCCCCCGATACATACAGGGCATCCCTGGAAACACCATATATTTT
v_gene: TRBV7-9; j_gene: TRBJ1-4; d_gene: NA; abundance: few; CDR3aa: CASSLALRGGYEKLFF; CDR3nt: TGTGCCAGCAGCTTAGCGCTCCGGGGAGGTTATGAAAAACTGTTTTTT
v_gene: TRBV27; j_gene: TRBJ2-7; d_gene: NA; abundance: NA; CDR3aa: CASSFSGLAFYEQYF; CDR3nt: TGTGCCAGCAGTTTCTCTGGGCTGGCGTTCTACGAGCAGTACTTC
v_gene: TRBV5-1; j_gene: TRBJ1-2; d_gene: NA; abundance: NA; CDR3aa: CASSLAASTSNYGYTF; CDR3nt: TGCGCCAGCAGCTTGGCAGCGTCCACTTCTAACTATGGCTACACCTTC
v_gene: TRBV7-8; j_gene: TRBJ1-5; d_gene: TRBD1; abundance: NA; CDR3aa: CASSLLLWTGVDQPQHF; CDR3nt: TGTGCCAGCAGCTTATTGTTATGGACAGGTGTCGATCAGCCCCAGCATTTT
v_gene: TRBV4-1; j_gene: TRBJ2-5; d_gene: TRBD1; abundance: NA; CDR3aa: CASSQRQGVETQYF; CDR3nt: TGCGCCAGCAGCCAGAGACAGGGGGTAGAGACCCAGTACTTC
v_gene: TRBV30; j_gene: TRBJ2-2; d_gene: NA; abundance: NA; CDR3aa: CAWSVQGGTGELFF; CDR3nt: TGTGCCTGGAGTGTACAAGGGGGAACCGGGGAGCTGTTTTTT
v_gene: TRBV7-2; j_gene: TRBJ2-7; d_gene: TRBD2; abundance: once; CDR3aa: CASSLASGGQVWGEQYF; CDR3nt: TGTGCCAGCAGCTTAGCTAGCGGGGGGCAGGTCTGGGGCGAGCAGTACTTC
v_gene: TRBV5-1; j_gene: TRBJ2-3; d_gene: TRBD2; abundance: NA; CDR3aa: CASSPTSGSTDTQYF; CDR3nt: TGCGCCAGCAGCCCGACTAGCGGGAGCACAGATACGCAGTATTTT
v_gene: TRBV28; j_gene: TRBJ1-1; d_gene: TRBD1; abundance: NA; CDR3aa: CASSFQQGKAFF; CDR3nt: TGTGCCAGCAGTTTTCAACAGGGGAAAGCTTTCTTT
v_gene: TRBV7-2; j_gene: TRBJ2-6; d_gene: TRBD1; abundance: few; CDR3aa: CASSRLQGAVGANVLTF; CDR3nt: TGTGCCAGCAGCAGGCTACAGGGGGCGGTTGGGGCCAACGTCCTGACTTTC
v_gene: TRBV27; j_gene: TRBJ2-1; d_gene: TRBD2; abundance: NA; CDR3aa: CASRRVAGRYNEQFF; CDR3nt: TGTGCCAGCAGGAGGGTAGCGGGAAGGTACAATGAGCAGTTCTTC
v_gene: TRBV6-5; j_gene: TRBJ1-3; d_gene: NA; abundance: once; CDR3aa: CASSYRAGGNTIYF; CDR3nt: TGTGCCAGCAGTTACCGGGCAGGGGGAAACACCATATATTTT
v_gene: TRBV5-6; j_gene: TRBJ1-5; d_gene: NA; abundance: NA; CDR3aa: CASSFSLRVNQPQHF; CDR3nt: TGTGCCAGCAGCTTTTCGCTGAGGGTGAATCAGCCCCAGCATTTT
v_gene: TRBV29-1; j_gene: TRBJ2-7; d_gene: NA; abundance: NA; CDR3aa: CSVAPKLATYEQYF; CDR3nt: TGCAGCGTTGCCCCAAAACTAGCAACCTACGAGCAGTACTTC
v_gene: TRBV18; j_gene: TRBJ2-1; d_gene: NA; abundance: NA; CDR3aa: CASSPSSGLSYNEQFF; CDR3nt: TGTGCCAGCTCACCTTCTTCGGGACTGAGCTACAATGAGCAGTTCTTC
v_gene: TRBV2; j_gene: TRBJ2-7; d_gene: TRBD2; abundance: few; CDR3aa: CANRPGAGGGQYF; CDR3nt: TGTGCCAACAGGCCCGGGGCGGGAGGCGGGCAGTACTTC
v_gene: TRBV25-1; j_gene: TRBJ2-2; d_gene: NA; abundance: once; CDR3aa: CASALLARLFF; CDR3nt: TGTGCCAGCGCCCTACTAGCCAGGCTGTTTTTT
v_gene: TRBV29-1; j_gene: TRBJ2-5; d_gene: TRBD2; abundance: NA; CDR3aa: CSVLLAGAGGETQYF; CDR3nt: TGCAGCGTTCTCCTAGCGGGGGCCGGGGGGGAGACCCAGTACTTC
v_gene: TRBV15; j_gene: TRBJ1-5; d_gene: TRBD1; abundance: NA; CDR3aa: CATSSVTGGNQPQHF; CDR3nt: TGTGCCACCAGCAGTGTTACAGGGGGGAATCAGCCCCAGCATTTT
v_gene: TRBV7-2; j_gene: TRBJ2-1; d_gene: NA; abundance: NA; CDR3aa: CASSLGPTRPNNEQFF; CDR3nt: TGTGCCAGCAGCTTGGGCCCGACTAGACCAAACAATGAGCAGTTCTTC
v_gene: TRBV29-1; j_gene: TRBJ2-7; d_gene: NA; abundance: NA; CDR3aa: CSVEGHYEQYF; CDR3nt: TGCAGCGTTGAAGGACACTACGAGCAGTACTTC
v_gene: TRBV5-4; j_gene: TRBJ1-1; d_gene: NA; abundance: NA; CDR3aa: CASSPNSKPRTEAFF; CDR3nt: TGTGCCAGCAGCCCGAACAGCAAACCACGCACTGAAGCTTTCTTT
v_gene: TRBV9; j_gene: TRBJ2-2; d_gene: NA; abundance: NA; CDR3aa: CASSAGLLTGELFF; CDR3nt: TGTGCCAGCAGCGCGGGACTTTTGACCGGGGAGCTGTTTTTT
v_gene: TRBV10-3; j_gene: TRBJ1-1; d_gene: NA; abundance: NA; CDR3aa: CAIKSEEHTEAFF; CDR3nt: TGTGCCATCAAAAGTGAAGAGCACACTGAAGCTTTCTTT
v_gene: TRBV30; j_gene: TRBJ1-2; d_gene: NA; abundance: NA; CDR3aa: CAWSRGGYGYTF; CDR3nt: TGTGCCTGGAGTAGGGGGGGCTATGGCTACACCTTC
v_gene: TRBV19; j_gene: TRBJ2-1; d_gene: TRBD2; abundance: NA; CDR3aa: CASRERGTSGHEQFF; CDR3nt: TGTGCCAGTAGGGAACGCGGGACTAGCGGTCATGAGCAGTTCTTC
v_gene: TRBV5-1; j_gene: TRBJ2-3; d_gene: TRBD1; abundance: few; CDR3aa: CASSWKETGVSDGTPSDTQYF; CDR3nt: TGCGCCAGCAGCTGGAAAGAGACAGGGGTCAGTGACGGGACGCCTTCAGATACGCAGTATTTT
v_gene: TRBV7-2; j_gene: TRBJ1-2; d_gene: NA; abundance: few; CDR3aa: CASSLGRASYGYTF; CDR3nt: TGTGCCAGCAGCTTAGGGAGGGCCTCCTATGGCTACACCTTC
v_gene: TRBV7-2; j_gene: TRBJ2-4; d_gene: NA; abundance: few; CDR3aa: CASSLEGAKNIQYF; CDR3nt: TGTGCCAGCAGCTTAGAGGGGGCCAAAAACATTCAGTACTTC
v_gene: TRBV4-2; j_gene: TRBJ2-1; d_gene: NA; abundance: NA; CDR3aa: CASSQDYVRTYNEQFF; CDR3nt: TGTGCCAGCAGCCAAGATTACGTCAGGACATACAATGAGCAGTTCTTC
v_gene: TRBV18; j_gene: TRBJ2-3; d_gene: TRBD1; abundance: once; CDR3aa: CASSRRLQRQGTTTDTQYF; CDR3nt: TGTGCCAGCTCACGGCGCTTGCAACGACAGGGAACGACCACAGATACGCAGTATTTT
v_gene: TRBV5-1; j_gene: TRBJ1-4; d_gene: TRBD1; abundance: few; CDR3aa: CASSSDRVQRSYEKLFF; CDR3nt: TGCGCCAGCAGTTCCGACAGGGTGCAACGATCATACGAAAAACTGTTTTTT
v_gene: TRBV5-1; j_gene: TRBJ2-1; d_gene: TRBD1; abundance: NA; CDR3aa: CASSRNGQGADNEQFF; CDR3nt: TGCGCCAGCAGCCGAAACGGACAGGGGGCGGACAATGAGCAGTTCTTC
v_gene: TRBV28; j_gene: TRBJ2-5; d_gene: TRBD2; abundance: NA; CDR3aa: CASSPTSGGNQETQYF; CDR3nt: TGTGCCAGCAGCCCCACTAGCGGGGGGAACCAAGAGACCCAGTACTTC
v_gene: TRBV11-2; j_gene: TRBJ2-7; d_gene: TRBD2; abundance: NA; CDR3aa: CASSQGRSGREQYF; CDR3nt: TGTGCCAGCAGCCAGGGCAGGAGCGGGAGGGAGCAGTACTTC
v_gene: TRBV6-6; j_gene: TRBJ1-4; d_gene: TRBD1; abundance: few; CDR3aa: CASSYSGQGEEKLFF; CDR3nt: TGTGCCAGCAGTTACTCGGGGCAGGGGGAAGAAAAACTGTTTTTT
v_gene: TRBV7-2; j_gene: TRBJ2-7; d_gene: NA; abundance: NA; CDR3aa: CASRATGVYEQYF; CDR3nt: TGTGCCAGCAGAGCAACAGGAGTCTACGAGCAGTACTTC
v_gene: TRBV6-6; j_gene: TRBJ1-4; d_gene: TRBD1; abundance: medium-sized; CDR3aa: CASSWGTGEGEKLFF; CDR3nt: TGTGCCAGCAGTTGGGGGACAGGGGAGGGGGAAAAACTGTTTTTT
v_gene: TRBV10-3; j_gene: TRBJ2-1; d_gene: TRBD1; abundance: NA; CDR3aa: CASGGGTVYNEQFF; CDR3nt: TGTGCCTCAGGGGGCGGGACAGTCTACAATGAGCAGTTCTTC
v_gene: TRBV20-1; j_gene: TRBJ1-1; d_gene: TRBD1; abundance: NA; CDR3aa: CTGQDNTEAFF; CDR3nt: TGCACGGGACAGGATAACACTGAAGCTTTCTTT
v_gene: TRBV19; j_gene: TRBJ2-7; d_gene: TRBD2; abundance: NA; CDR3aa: CASSRGLAVYEQYF; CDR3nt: TGTGCCAGTAGTAGGGGACTAGCGGTCTACGAGCAGTACTTC
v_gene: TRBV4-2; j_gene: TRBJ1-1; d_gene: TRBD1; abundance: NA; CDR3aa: CASSQGSGQGAVAFF; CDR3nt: TGTGCCAGCAGCCAAGGATCGGGACAGGGGGCCGTAGCTTTCTTT
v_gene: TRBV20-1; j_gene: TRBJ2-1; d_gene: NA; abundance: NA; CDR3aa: CSARAGFF; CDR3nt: TGCAGTGCTAGAGCGGGGTTCTTC
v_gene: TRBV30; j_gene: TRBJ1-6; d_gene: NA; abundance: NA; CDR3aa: CAWRNRVAPLHF; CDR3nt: TGTGCCTGGAGAAATCGGGTCGCGCCCCTCCACTTT
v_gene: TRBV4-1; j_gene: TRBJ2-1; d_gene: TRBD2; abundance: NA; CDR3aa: CASSQGRLAFYNEQFF; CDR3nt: TGCGCCAGCAGCCAAGGACGACTAGCCTTTTACAATGAGCAGTTCTTC